This TCR beta chain comes out of a study of T cells and Merkel cell carcinoma outcomes. A remark on this clone: Its target is unknown.

Study outcomes and limitations: In Merkel cell carcinoma, repertoire and T-cell density reportedly predicted outcomes.

The assay was immunoSEQ multiplex PCR, and TCRdb's table has in-frame clones only and misses some. The sample carries several thousand clones, about 92% recorded once. This CDR3 has 15 amino acids. Trimming removed 3 bases at V and 5 bases at J, with 13 bases between. Germline V gene data show CDR1 as MDHEN and CDR2 as SYDVKM. The chain joins TRBV28 to TRBJ1-4, with D perhaps TRBD1 (6 bases). The sample consisted of tumor tissue from Merkel cell carcinoma. This TCR came from a human donor with Merkel cell carcinoma. The CDR3 protein is CASSFGDRINEKLFF. The CDR3 DNA follows: TGTGCCAGCAGTTTTGGAGACAGGATAAATGAAAAACTGTTTTTT.